This TCR beta chain stems from a study of blood T cells in healthy people across ages. Study-level findings and limits: Significant beta diversity loss was already apparent by age around 40, declining roughly linearly.

Germline V CDR1 and CDR2: LGHDT, YNNKEL (reference sequence). V was pared by 0 bases and J by 7 bases, with 21 bases between. The CDR3 is 17 residues long. It was with a sample-barcoded 5' primer and a J-beta primer mix that a second PCR of about 7 to 12 cycles was run. MiXCR, applied by TCRdb to the 5' RACE reads, yields one record per CDR3 protein. The table lists hundreds of thousands of distinct CDR3 sequences, about 28% of them singletons. This clonotype showed up many times. Antigen specificity is unknown. The receptor's source is a woman aged 80 or over in good health. What was sequenced was blood. V gene TRBV3-1 combines with J gene TRBJ1-2, with a weak D call TRBD1 (6 bases). CDR3 in amino acids: CASSQEAGRGGTSGYTF. The CDR3 coding sequence is TGTGCCAGCAGCCAAGAAGCGGGAAGAGGGGGTACGAGTGGCTACACCTTC.